The next 3 T cell receptor beta chains were all read from a single sample in a study of shared clonotypes between healthy human individuals. CD8 cells classed as naive were CD45RO-negative and positively selected for CCR7, excluding terminally differentiated effector memory CD45RA+ cells. The method was immunoSEQ multiplex PCR; TCRdb's version includes in-frame clones alone and lacks a portion of them. The sample shows about 700,000 clones, 92% of them seen only once. Material: naive CD8+ T cells sorted from blood. The receptors originated from a man younger than 40 in good health.

This chain uses TRBV27 with TRBJ2-1, with 12 bases identical to TRBD2. Germline-derived CDR1 and CDR2 are MNHEY and SMNVEV (reference sequence). The CDR3 totals 15 residues. J was trimmed by 7 bases and V by 1 base; bases with no gene match: 2. In DNA, the CDR3 is TGTGCCAGCAGTTTATGGACTAGCGGGACGAATGAGCAGTTCTTC. This encodes CASSLWTSGTNEQFF.

V is TRBV5-1 and J is TRBJ2-1; possible D gene TRBD2, 6 bases. Germline V lookup: CDR1 SGHRS, CDR2 YFSETQ. Trimming took 0 bases from V and 4 from J, leaving 17 bases between them. This CDR3 has 17 residues. CDR3 bases: TGCGCCAGCAGCTTGGTCGGGGGACTGGGACTTTACAATGAGCAGTTCTTC. Translated: CASSLVGGLGLYNEQFF.

The rearrangement uses TRBV27 and TRBJ1-5; D perhaps matches TRBD1 (6 bases). Germline CDR1 MNHEY, CDR2 SMNVEV (reference sequence). Trimming took 4 bases from V and 4 from J, leaving 11 bases between them. The length of the CDR3 is 14 residues. Here the CDR3 DNA reads TGTGCCAGCAGTTGGGGAAGGGGGAATCAGCCCCAGCATTTT. Protein: CASSWGRGNQPQHF.